This TCR beta chain came from a study of T-cell memory formation after mild COVID-19. Study-level points and caveats: Mainly in CM and EM were contracting CD4+ clones; CD8+ were in EMRA.

As concerns this clonotype: What it binds is unknown.

Looked up from germline, CDR1 is SGHTA and CDR2 is FQGTGA. With 2 bases removed from V and 0 bases from J, the gap between germline ends came to 9 bases. The CDR3 sequence is 15 residues long. 5'RACE with constant-segment primers yielded barcoded, UMI-tagged TCR alpha and TCR beta cDNA libraries. TCRdb called the 5' RACE reads again in MiXCR, with one record for every CDR3 protein. In the table there are 170,000 or so distinct CDR3 sequences, over 20% of which are singletons. Sequencing used PBMCs or a T cell subset sorted from them (not recorded which). This receptor was identified in an adult woman who had mild COVID-19 (a few samples of this study predate the infection). Cell type and time point are not known. The chain couples TRBV7-3 to TRBJ2-3, with D perhaps matching TRBD1 or TRBD2 (5 bases each). CDR3 sequence: CASSLGTGSTDTQYF. The CDR3 nucleotides are TGTGCCAGCAGCTTAGGGACGGGAAGCACAGATACGCAGTATTTT.